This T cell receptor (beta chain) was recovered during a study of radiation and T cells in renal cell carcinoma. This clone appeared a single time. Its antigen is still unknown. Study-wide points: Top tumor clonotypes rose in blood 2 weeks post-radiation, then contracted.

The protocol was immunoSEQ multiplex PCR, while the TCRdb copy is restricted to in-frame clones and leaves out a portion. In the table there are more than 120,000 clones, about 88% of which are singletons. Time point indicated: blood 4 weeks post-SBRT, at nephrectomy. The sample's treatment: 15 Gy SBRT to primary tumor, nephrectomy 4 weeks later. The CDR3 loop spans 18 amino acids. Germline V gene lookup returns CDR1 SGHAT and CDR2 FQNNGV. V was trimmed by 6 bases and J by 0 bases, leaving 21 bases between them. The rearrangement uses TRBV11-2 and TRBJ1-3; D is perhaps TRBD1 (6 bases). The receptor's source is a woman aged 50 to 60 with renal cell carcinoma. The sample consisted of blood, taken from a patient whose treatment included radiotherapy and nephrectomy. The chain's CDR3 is CASSFQGIRSFSGNTIYF. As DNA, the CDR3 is TGTGCCAGCAGTTTCCAGGGGATTCGGAGCTTCTCTGGAAACACCATATATTTT.